A single T cell receptor (beta chain) is shown here with its context. This sample stems from a study of cytomegalovirus exposure and HLA in healthy donors. CDR3 length equals 12 residues. CDR1 LNHDA and CDR2 SQIVND come from the germline V gene (reference sequence). V lost 3 bases and J lost 3, with 4 bases in between. PCR involved 60 Vbeta and 13 Jbeta primers. Clones were sequenced by immunoSEQ multiplex PCR, and TCRdb holds only the in-frame ones, with some missing. The repertoire table contains roughly 57,000 clones. It was healthy bone marrow donors who served as donors. The source material was PBMCs. This TCR was sampled from a woman in her twenties or thirties in good health and CMV-seropositive. The gene calls are TRBV19 and TRBJ2-3; D gene uncertain. CDR3 sequence (DNA): TGTGCCAGTAGTATTCCGACAGATACGCAGTATTTT. It yields the protein CASSIPTDTQYF. The whole variable domain, filled in from reference TRBV19 and TRBJ2-3, reads DGGITQSPKYLFRKEGQNVTLSCEQNLNHDAMYWYRQDPGQGLRLIYYSQIVNDFQKGDIAEGYSVSREKKESFPLTVTSAQKNPTAFYLCASSIPTDTQYFGPGTRLTVL.